The next 14 T cell receptor beta chains were all read from a single sample in a study of T cells in Graves' hyperthyroidism and ophthalmopathy. RNA transcripts were the template for amplifying TCR beta CDR3 regions. Researchers ran a first-round RT-PCR on the TCR CDR3 using the HTBI primer set. One entry per CDR3 protein, called by TCRdb with MiXCR from the multiplex PCR reads. The sample shows roughly 570,000 distinct CDR3 sequences, around 46% of them seen only once. The sample was peripheral blood or thyroid tissue (not recorded which). All receptors derive from a woman between 18 and 30 years old with Graves' hyperthyroidism.

There are many counts of this clonotype. The chain joins TRBV7-9 to TRBJ2-7; TRBD2 agrees at 11 bases. V shed 6 bases and J 9 bases; nucleotides not matched to a gene: 16. CDR3 length equals 16 residues. Germline values: CDR1 SEHNR, CDR2 FQNEAQ (reference sequence). The CDR3 bases are TGTGCCAGCAGTCCTGCCTCTAGCGGGAGGAGTGTGGGGCAGTACTTC. Translated: CASSPASSGRSVGQYF. The full variable domain, rest sourced from reference TRBV7-9 and TRBJ2-7, is DTGVSQNPRHKITKRGQNVTFRCDPISEHNRLYWYRQTLGQGPEFLTYFQNEAQLEKSRLLSDRFSAERPKGSFSTLEIQRTEQGDSAMYLCASSPASSGRSVGQYFGPGTRLTVT.

This clonotype was picked up many times. The chain has TRBV10-3 and TRBJ1-1, with a possible D match to TRBD1 (5 bases). Looked up from germline, CDR1 is ENHRY and CDR2 is SYGVKD. This CDR3 is built from 16 residues. V was clipped by 3 bases and J by 4 bases, with 18 bases between them. CDR3: CAISEVKGYGSTEAFF. CDR3 bases: TGTGCCATCAGTGAAGTAAAGGGGTACGGTAGCACTGAAGCTTTCTTT.

The chain recombines TRBV20-1 with TRBJ1-4; no clear D gene. Trimming removed 2 bases at V and 8 bases at J, with 18 bases between. The CDR3 spans 15 residues. Germline V gene sequence: CDR1 DFQATT, CDR2 SNEGSKA (reference sequence). The CDR3 here is CSARSPSESQEKLFF. The CDR3 DNA reads TGCAGTGCTAGATCTCCTAGCGAGTCCCAGGAAAAACTGTTTTTT.

As regards this clonotype: The junction does not match germline at one end; this may be a read error. The chain employs TRBV19 and TRBJ1-1; tentatively, D is TRBD1 (5 bases). The CDR3 runs to 13 residues. Germline CDR1 LNHDA, CDR2 SQIVND (reference sequence). The CDR3, as DNA: TGTGCCAGTAGTTTGGGGACTAACAATGAAGCTTTCTTT. Translating it yields CASSLGTNNEAFF.

This clonotype was seen ten or more times. V is TRBV2 and J is TRBJ2-7, with D possibly matching TRBD1 (5 bases). CDR1 and CDR2 from the germline V gene are SNHLY and FYNNEI. Trimming removed 1 base at V and 3 bases at J, with 10 bases between. CDR3 size: 14 residues. CDR3 amino acids: CASSEGTMIYEQYF. The CDR3 region has the DNA TGTGCCAGCAGTGAAGGGACAATGATCTACGAGCAGTACTTC.

Regarding this clonotype: The conserved closing phenylalanine or tryptophan is absent in this CDR3, likely reflecting a read error. This chain links TRBV10-3 with TRBJ2-7; D is uncertain. There are 13 residues in the CDR3. Germline V gene data show CDR1 as ENHRY and CDR2 as SYGVKD. The germline V and J ends were trimmed by 4 bases and 5 bases, with 12 bases remaining between them. The CDR3, as DNA: TGTGCCATCAGTGCTACAGTGGCCCACGAGCAGTACCCC. This sequence encodes CAISATVAHEQYP.

Notes on this clonotype: Germline is not matched at one junction end, which may reflect a read error. The chain has TRBV5-1 and TRBJ2-2, with 7 bases lining up with TRBD2. The CDR3 is made up of 15 amino acids. Per germline, CDR1 SGHRS and CDR2 YFSETQ. The CDR3: CASSAGLDSTGEPFF. Here the CDR3 DNA reads TGCGCCAGCAGCGCCGGACTAGATAGCACCGGGGAGCCGTTTTTT.

The V gene is TRBV19, the J gene TRBJ1-2; 8 bases line up with TRBD1. The V gene's germline CDR1 is LNHDA and CDR2 SQIVND (reference sequence). Losses at the gene ends were 6 bases for V and 7 bases for J; bases not matched to a gene: 7. The CDR3 contains 13 residues. In nucleotides, the CDR3 is TGTGCCAGTAGCGGGACAGGAGTGTTTGGCTACACCTTC. This encodes CASSGTGVFGYTF.

The chain is built from TRBV7-3 and TRBJ2-3; TRBD2 matches at 9 bases. V was clipped by 4 bases and J by 7 bases; unmatched bases: 9. The germline V gene encodes CDR1 SGHTA and CDR2 FQGTGA. The CDR3 length is 15 residues. CDR3 amino acids: CASSSRERGANTQYF. The CDR3 DNA reads as TGTGCCAGCAGCTCCCGTGAGCGGGGGGCGAATACGCAGTATTTT.

The chain uses TRBV6-5 and TRBJ1-1, with D maybe TRBD1 (5 bases). With 4 bases removed from V and 0 bases from J, the gap between germline ends came to 12 bases. Germline V CDR1 and CDR2: MNHEY, SVGAGI. The CDR3 runs 15 residues. CDR3 protein: CASSLRGTMNTEAFF. The CDR3 DNA reads TGTGCCAGCAGTTTACGGGGGACGATGAACACTGAAGCTTTCTTT.

In this sample, this clonotype turned up a few times. The V gene is TRBV27, the J gene TRBJ1-5; D is unclear. CDR3 length equals 15 residues. V lost 1 base and J lost 0, with 7 bases in between. CDR1 is MNHEY, CDR2 SMNVEV, per germline (reference sequence). In nucleotides, the CDR3 is TGTGCCAGCAGTTTATTAGGGTATAGCAATCAGCCCCAGCATTTT. Encoded protein: CASSLLGYSNQPQHF.

This clonotype appeared many times. The V and J genes are TRBV29-1 and TRBJ2-5; TRBD1 matches at 7 bases. Trimming cost V 6 bases and J 1 base; bases outside gene matches: 14. Germline CDR1 is SQVTM and CDR2 is ANQGSEA. The CDR3 loop spans 16 amino acids. The CDR3 loop reads CSVDSYRDSRQETQYF. The DNA for the CDR3 is TGCAGCGTGGATTCCTACCGGGACAGCCGCCAAGAGACCCAGTACTTC.

The chain is built from TRBV2 and TRBJ2-1, with TRBD2 identical over 12 bases. The germline gives CDR1 SNHLY, CDR2 FYNNEI. J gave up 6 bases and V 9 bases, and 9 bases lay outside the gene matches. The length of the CDR3 is 15 residues. The CDR3 loop is CARFLAGGQGNEQFF. Here the CDR3 DNA reads TGTGCCAGATTCCTAGCGGGAGGGCAGGGCAATGAGCAGTTCTTC.

This clonotype was seen a few times. This chain connects TRBV12-3 or TRBV12-4 to TRBJ2-1; D is undetermined. CDR3 length: 12 residues. The germline V and J ends were trimmed by 6 bases and 3 bases, with 6 bases remaining between them. Here the CDR3 DNA reads TGTGCCAGCAGCTTTGGCTACAATGAGCAGTTCTTC. It translates to CASSFGYNEQFF.